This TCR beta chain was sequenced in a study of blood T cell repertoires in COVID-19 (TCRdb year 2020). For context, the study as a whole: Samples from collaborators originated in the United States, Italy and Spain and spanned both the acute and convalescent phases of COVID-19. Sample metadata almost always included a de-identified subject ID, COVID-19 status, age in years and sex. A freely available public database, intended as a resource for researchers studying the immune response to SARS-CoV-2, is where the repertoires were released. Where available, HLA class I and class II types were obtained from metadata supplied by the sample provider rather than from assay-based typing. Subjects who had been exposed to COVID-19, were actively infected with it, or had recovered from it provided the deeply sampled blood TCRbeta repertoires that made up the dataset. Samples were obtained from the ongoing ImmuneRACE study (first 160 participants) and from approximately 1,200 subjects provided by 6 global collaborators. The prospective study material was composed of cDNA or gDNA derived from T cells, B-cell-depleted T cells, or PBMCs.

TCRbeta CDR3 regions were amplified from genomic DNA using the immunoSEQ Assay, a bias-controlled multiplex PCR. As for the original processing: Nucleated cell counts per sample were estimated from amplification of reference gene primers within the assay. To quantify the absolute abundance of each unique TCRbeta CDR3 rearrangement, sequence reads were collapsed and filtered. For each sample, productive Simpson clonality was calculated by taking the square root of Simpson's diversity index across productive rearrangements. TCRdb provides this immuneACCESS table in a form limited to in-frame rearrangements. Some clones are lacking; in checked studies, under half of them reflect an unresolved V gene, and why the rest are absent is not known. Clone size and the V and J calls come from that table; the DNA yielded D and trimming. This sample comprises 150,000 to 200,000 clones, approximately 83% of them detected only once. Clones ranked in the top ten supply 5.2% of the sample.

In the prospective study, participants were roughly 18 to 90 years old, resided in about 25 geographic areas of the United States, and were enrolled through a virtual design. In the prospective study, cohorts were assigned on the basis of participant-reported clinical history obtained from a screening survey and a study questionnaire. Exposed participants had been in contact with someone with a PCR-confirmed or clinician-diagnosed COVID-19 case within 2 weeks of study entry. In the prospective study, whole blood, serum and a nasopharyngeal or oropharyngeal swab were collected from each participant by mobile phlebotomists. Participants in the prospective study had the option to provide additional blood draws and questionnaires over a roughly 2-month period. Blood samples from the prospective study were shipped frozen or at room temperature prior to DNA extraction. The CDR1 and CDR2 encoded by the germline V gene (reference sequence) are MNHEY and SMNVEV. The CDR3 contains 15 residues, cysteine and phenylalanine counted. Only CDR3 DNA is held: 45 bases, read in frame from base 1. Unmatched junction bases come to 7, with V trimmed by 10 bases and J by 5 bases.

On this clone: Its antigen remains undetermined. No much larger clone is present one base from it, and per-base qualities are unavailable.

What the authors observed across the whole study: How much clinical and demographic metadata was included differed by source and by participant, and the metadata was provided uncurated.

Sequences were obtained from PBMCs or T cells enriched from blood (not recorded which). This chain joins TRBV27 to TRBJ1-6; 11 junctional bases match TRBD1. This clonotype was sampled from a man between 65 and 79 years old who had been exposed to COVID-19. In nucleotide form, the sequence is TGTGCCACCGCGGACAGGGGGCTGGATAATTCACCCCTCCACTTT. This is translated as CATADRGLDNSPLHF.